One and the same sample provided the 30 T cell receptor beta chains below, sequenced in a study of blood T cell repertoires in COVID-19. Sequencing was performed with immunoSEQ multiplex PCR; in TCRdb, only in-frame clones are kept and a portion is missing. The repertoire holds about 200,000 clones, with roughly 90% as singletons. Material for sequencing was peripheral blood. These receptors were taken from a woman aged 40 to 50 with acute or convalescent COVID-19.

This clone was detected a few times. The V call is TRBV5-4, the J call TRBJ1-6, with 7 bases fitting TRBD1. Germline-derived CDR1 and CDR2 are SGHNT and YYREEE (reference sequence). The ends lost 5 bases at V and 7 bases at J; junction bases unmatched: 3. The CDR3 is 13 residues long. The CDR3 is CASRTGRNSPLHF. CDR3 coding DNA: TGTGCCAGCAGGACAGGGCGGAATTCACCCCTCCACTTT.

The CDR3 reads CASSQKGTSGSTDTQYF. CDR3 DNA sequence: TGTGCCAGCAGCCAAAAAGGGACTAGCGGAAGCACAGATACGCAGTATTTT. The rearrangement joins TRBV4-2 to TRBJ2-3; 11 bases fit TRBD2. CDR3 size: 17 residues. Per germline, CDR1 LGHNA and CDR2 YNFKEQ. V was pared by 2 bases and J by 0 bases, with 4 bases of the junction left unmatched.

The CDR3 DNA is TGTGCCAGCAGCTTGGGGACCGGGACAGGGATTTTTCAGCCCCAGCATTTT. It specifies CASSLGTGTGIFQPQHF. This sequence joins TRBV7-9 and TRBJ1-5, with 9 bases that match TRBD1. The CDR3 covers 17 residues. CDR1 and CDR2 from the germline V gene are SEHNR and FQNEAQ (reference sequence). J lost 6 bases, V lost 3 bases, and 12 bases had no gene match.

The V and J genes are TRBV24-1 and TRBJ2-7; TRBD1 agrees at 10 bases. Germline CDR1 reads KGHDR; CDR2 reads SFDVKD. This CDR3 is 12 amino acids long. CDR3 in DNA: TGTGCCACCAGACTTACCGACAGGGGGCAGAACGTC. Amino acid sequence: CATRLTDRGQNV.

This chain connects TRBV4-2 to TRBJ1-2, with D possibly matching TRBD1 (5 bases). The CDR3 length is 15 residues. V was shortened by 0 bases and J by 8 bases, with 16 bases between the two germline ends. CDR1 LGHNA and CDR2 YNFKEQ come from the germline V gene. The CDR3 DNA reads as TGTGCCAGCAGCCAAGACCCCGGGGACTTGAGGGGCTACACCTTC. Translation: CASSQDPGDLRGYTF.

The rearrangement joins TRBV6-5 to TRBJ1-6; D unclear. Germline V gives CDR1 MNHEY, CDR2 SVGAGI. Trimming took 5 bases from V and 11 from J, leaving 16 bases between them. The CDR3 consists of 14 residues. The CDR3 sequence is CASSSREDGTPLHF. The CDR3, as DNA: TGTGCCAGCAGTAGCCGAGAGGACGGGACACCCCTCCACTTT.

The genes are TRBV27 and TRBJ1-5; no firm D call. Trimming pared 5 bases from V and 4 bases from J, leaving 6 bases between. CDR1 is MNHEY and CDR2 is SMNVEV in the germline V gene (reference sequence). The CDR3 extends over 12 amino acids. DNA of the CDR3: TGTGCCAGCAGTAATATTAATCAGCCCCAGCATTTT. This gives the protein CASSNINQPQHF.

V gene TRBV5-5 combines with J gene TRBJ2-7; the D gene is possibly TRBD2 (5 bases). This CDR3 comprises 16 residues. Germline V gene lookup returns CDR1 SGHKS and CDR2 YYEKEE (reference sequence). Trimming removed 4 bases from V and 5 bases from J, with 22 bases in between. The CDR3 DNA sequence: TGTGCCAGCAGCCCTTTTCCGGGGTTTGCGATCGACGAGCAGTACGTC. It yields the protein CASSPFPGFAIDEQYV.

This sequence joins TRBV27 and TRBJ1-2; tentatively, D is TRBD1 (5 bases). V was shortened by 11 bases and J by 14 bases, with 21 bases between the two germline ends. This CDR3 is 11 amino acids long. In germline, CDR1 is MNHEY, CDR2 SMNVEV (reference sequence). This chain's CDR3 is CAVLSGGAETF. As DNA, the CDR3 is TGTGCCGTTCTATCGGGCGGGGCTGAAACCTTC.

This clone was seen a handful of times. The chain uses TRBV18 and TRBJ1-4; a possible D gene is TRBD1 (5 bases). Germline V gives CDR1 KGHSH, CDR2 LQKENI. V was trimmed by 0 bases and J by 8 bases, leaving 10 bases between them. The CDR3 consists of 14 residues. The CDR3, as DNA: TGTGCCAGCTCACCACCGACAGCATCAGAAAAACTGTTTTTT. It encodes CASSPPTASEKLFF.

This rearrangement joins TRBV10-2 to TRBJ1-4; D is undetermined. CDR1 is WSHSY, CDR2 SAAADI, per germline. V gave up 6 bases and J gave up 4 bases, with 6 bases separating them. There are 12 residues in the CDR3. CDR3 DNA sequence: TGCGCCAGCAGGCGAGATAATGAAAAACTGTTTTTT. It encodes CASRRDNEKLFF.

This clone was observed a handful of times. In DNA form, the CDR3 reads TGTGCCATCAGTGATTCCACCCGAGCAGGGGAGTACTATGGCTACACCTTC. It encodes CAISDSTRAGEYYGYTF. The chain has TRBV10-3 and TRBJ1-2, with D possibly TRBD1 on 6 matching bases. V lost 3 bases and J 3 bases, leaving 20 bases between the germline ends. The CDR3 sequence is 17 residues long. Germline loops: CDR1 ENHRY, CDR2 SYGVKD.

In DNA, the CDR3 is TGTGCCAGCACCTCACAGGGGCAGGGGACTGAAGCTTTCTTT. Protein sequence: CASTSQGQGTEAFF. The chain couples TRBV2 to TRBJ1-1, with 7 bases lining up with TRBD1. This CDR3 is 14 amino acids long. Germline CDR1 reads SNHLY; CDR2 reads FYNNEI. With 7 bases clipped from V and 5 bases from J, the junction kept 10 bases outside the gene matches.

The rearrangement uses TRBV7-2 and TRBJ1-4; 7 positions match TRBD1. The CDR3 totals 14 residues. CDR1 is SGHTA, CDR2 FQGNSA, per germline. J was trimmed by 11 bases and V by 8 bases; bases with no gene match: 14. CDR3 in DNA: TGTGCCAGCGCCCGGGACAACAGGGGCGAGAAACTGTTTTTT. Amino acid sequence: CASARDNRGEKLFF. The variable domain in full, with the rest retrieved from reference TRBV7-2 and TRBJ1-4, is GAGVSQSPSNKVTEKGKDVELRCDPISGHTALYWYRQSLGQGLEFLIYFQGNSAPDKSGLPSDRFSAERTGGSVSTLTIQRTQQEDSAVYLCASARDNRGEKLFFGSGTQLSVL.

This clone was detected once. The chain is built from TRBV21-1 and TRBJ2-2; TRBD2 reflects the table's D call only, with no check against the DNA. TRBV21-1 is a pseudogene. The CDR3 runs to 15 residues. Here the CDR3 DNA reads TGTGCCAGCAGCAAAGATCCAGCCGGGAGCGGGGAGCTGTTTTTT. This codes for CASSKDPAGSGELFF.

In DNA, the CDR3 is TGTGCCAGCAGCCCCAGTACGGGCTATGGCTACACCTTC. Amino acid sequence: CASSPSTGYGYTF. The chain has TRBV9 and TRBJ1-2; no firm D call. Per germline, CDR1 SGDLS and CDR2 YYNGEE. The CDR3 runs 13 residues. Trimming cost V 4 bases and J 4 bases, with 11 bases left between them. The variable domain in full, with the rest retrieved from reference TRBV9 and TRBJ1-2, is DSGVTQTPKHLITATGQRVTLRCSPRSGDLSVYWYQQSLDQGLQFLIQYYNGEERAKGNILERFSAQQFPDLHSELNLSSLELGDSALYFCASSPSTGYGYTFGSGTRLTVV.

In its sample, this clone was seen once. The rearrangement joins TRBV27 to TRBJ2-5; 8 bases line up with TRBD1. V trimming: 8 bases; J trimming: 5 bases; junction bases outside the gene matches: 4. CDR3 length: 12 residues. Germline CDR1 and CDR2: MNHEY and SMNVEV (reference sequence). The CDR3 DNA reads as TGTGCCAGCTCGACAGGGGTGGAGACCCAGTACTTC. Translation: CASSTGVETQYF.

The chain combines TRBV2 with TRBJ2-7, with 9 bases aligning to TRBD2. Germline loops: CDR1 SNHLY, CDR2 FYNNEI. Trimming at V came to 6 bases and at J to 1 base, leaving 7 bases not matched to a gene. This CDR3 has 15 residues. DNA of the CDR3: TGTGCCAGCAGGCGGGGGGGGTCCTCATCCTACGAGCAGTACGTC. Translated, it gives CASRRGGSSSYEQYV.

The chain has TRBV15 and TRBJ2-3; the match to TRBD2 covers 15 bases. CDR3 length: 17 amino acids. The junction had 3 bases not matched to a gene; V was cut back by 3 bases and J by 2 bases. Germline CDR1 and CDR2: LNHNV and YYDKDF (reference sequence). This CDR3 is CATSRGTSGGPTDTQYF. The CDR3 nucleotides read TGTGCCACCAGCAGGGGGACTAGCGGGGGGCCCACAGATACGCAGTATTTT.

The rearrangement joins TRBV27 to TRBJ1-2; D is unresolved. Trimming cost V 5 bases and J 10 bases, with 20 bases left between them. This CDR3 spans 14 amino acids. Per germline, CDR1 MNHEY and CDR2 SMNVEV (reference sequence). The CDR3 reads CASSVAEIGFLYTF. The CDR3 nucleotides are TGTGCCAGCAGTGTCGCCGAGATCGGTTTCCTCTACACCTTC.

V gene TRBV4-2 combines with J gene TRBJ1-2; D is uncertain. The CDR3 sequence is 13 residues long. The germline V and J ends were trimmed by 1 base and 8 bases, with 11 bases remaining between them. CDR1 and CDR2 from the germline V gene are LGHNA and YNFKEQ. CDR3 nucleotides: TGTGCCAGCAGCCAAGGGGGAGGGTTCGGCTACACCTTC. Its protein is CASSQGGGFGYTF.

A few counts support this clone. The rearrangement uses TRBV6-6 and TRBJ1-2, with D maybe TRBD1 (6 bases). V was shortened by 5 bases and J by 8 bases, with 18 bases between the two germline ends. The CDR3 has 14 amino acids. Per the germline V gene, CDR1 is MNHNY and CDR2 is SVGAGI (reference sequence). The CDR3 protein is CASSRSQGSGGYTF. The CDR3 coding sequence is TGTGCCAGCAGTCGATCACAGGGATCGGGCGGCTACACCTTC.

The rearrangement uses TRBV5-5 and TRBJ2-7; D remains unclear. Trimming left V 3 bases short and J 0 bases short, with 10 bases between. Germline V gene sequence: CDR1 SGHKS, CDR2 YYEKEE (reference sequence). The CDR3 covers 14 residues. The CDR3 reads CASSSTPSSYEQYV. CDR3 DNA sequence: TGTGCCAGCAGCTCCACCCCCAGCTCCTACGAGCAGTACGTC.

The chain is built from TRBV20-1 and TRBJ1-6; D ambiguous. CDR3 length: 13 residues. Trimming stripped 3 bases from V and 4 bases from J, with 7 bases between. Germline V lookup: CDR1 DFQATT, CDR2 SNEGSKA (reference sequence). The CDR3 DNA reads as TGCAGTGCTAGTTCCGGGTATAATTCACCCCTCCACTTT. Translated, it gives CSASSGYNSPLHF.

This chain uses TRBV3-1 (or the pseudogene TRBV3-2) with TRBJ1-3; tentatively, D is TRBD1 (5 bases). Germline V gives CDR1 LGHDT, CDR2 YNNKEL (reference sequence). The V and J ends lost 8 bases and 0 bases respectively, with 11 bases between them. The CDR3 is 14 residues long. CDR3 in DNA: TGTGCCAGCCGGGACTCCGGCTCTGGAAACACCATATATTTT. Protein: CASRDSGSGNTIYF.

This sequence joins TRBV2 and TRBJ1-5; the D is unclear. The length of the CDR3 is 12 residues. Germline V gene lookup returns CDR1 SNHLY and CDR2 FYNNEI. V was pared by 1 base and J by 13 bases, with 11 bases between. The CDR3 region is CASSEGQRVQHF. Here the CDR3 DNA reads TGTGCCAGCAGTGAAGGGCAGAGGGTTCAGCATTTT.

The chain uses TRBV4-1 and TRBJ2-7; 9 nucleotides match TRBD1. Germline V gives CDR1 MGHRA, CDR2 YSYEKL. CDR3 length: 15 amino acids. V shed 0 bases and J 6 bases; nucleotides not matched to a gene: 6. CDR3 protein: CASSQERDRVSEQYV. CDR3 DNA sequence: TGCGCCAGCAGCCAAGAGCGGGACAGGGTCAGCGAGCAGTACGTC.

The chain couples TRBV6-1 to TRBJ1-4, with a tentative D call TRBD1 (6 bases). Trimming pared 4 bases from V and 8 bases from J, leaving 20 bases between. The CDR3 loop spans 16 amino acids. The germline V gene has CDR1 MNHNS and CDR2 SASEGT. In nucleotides, the CDR3 is TGTGCCAGCAGTGTCGAGGGGGAGGGGGAAGGGGAAAAACTGTTTTTT. Protein product: CASSVEGEGEGEKLFF.

This clone has a single count. The genes are TRBV3-1 (or the pseudogene TRBV3-2) and TRBJ2-2; 7 nucleotides align to TRBD2. The ends lost 0 bases at V and 0 bases at J; junction bases unmatched: 4. Germline loops: CDR1 LGHDT, CDR2 YNNKEL (reference sequence). The CDR3 extends over 17 amino acids. CDR3 in DNA: TGTGCCAGCAGCCAAGACCGGGACTACCCGAACACCGGGGAGCTGTTTTTT. Amino acids: CASSQDRDYPNTGELFF.

The CDR3 coding sequence is TGTGCCAGCTCACCACCTAACGCAGTCACCAATCAGCCCCAGCATTTT. Its translation: CASSPPNAVTNQPQHF. The chain is built from TRBV18 and TRBJ1-5; unclear D gene. V lost 0 bases to trimming and J lost 3 bases, with 12 bases between them. The CDR3 runs to 16 residues. Germline V gives CDR1 KGHSH, CDR2 LQKENI.